The clone carrying this T cell receptor (beta chain) has only a few counts. What it binds is not known. Unmatched junction bases numbered 3, after V lost 1 base and J lost 1 base. Germline V lookup: CDR1 SGHRS, CDR2 YFSETQ. The CDR3 runs 16 residues. Amplification used 60 Vbeta primers and 13 Jbeta primers. TCRdb's table, derived via immunoSEQ multiplex PCR, lists solely in-frame clones and lacks some. Of around 190,000 clones listed, about 76% were seen once; the top ten hold 1.6%. The data belong to a study of cytomegalovirus exposure and HLA in healthy donors. The study's findings and limits: A later analysis by the authors found several of the most significant clusters apparently linked to common viral pathogens. In a later analysis, V- and J-gene trimming of beta chains associated with a DCLRE1C missense variant, replicated independently.

The V call is TRBV5-1, the J call TRBJ2-2; 8 nucleotides match TRBD2. Sequenced sample: PBMCs. The sequence derives from a woman between 45 and 60 years old in good health and CMV-seronegative. This CDR3 reads CASSLTGGRNTGELFF. CDR3 sequence (DNA): TGCGCCAGCAGCTTGACGGGAGGGCGGAACACCGGGGAGCTGTTTTTT.